Sequencing of this T cell receptor beta chain was carried out in a study of T cell responses to AZD1222 COVID-19 vaccine (dated by TCRdb to the early 2020s). About the full investigation: A total of just over 230 trial participants underwent TCR sequencing, of whom 207 received two doses of AZD1222 and about 25 received two doses of the MenACWY control vaccine. Enrollment into the trials was organized by age into subgroups of 18-55, 56-69 and 70-plus years, and those subgroups contained approximately 150, 30 and 60 TCR-sequenced participants, respectively. Study-level results and caveats: Reportedly, almost half of the unique spike-specific TCRs recognized epitopes lying outside the regions that are mutated in the B.1.351 and B.1.1.7 variants. In the small 56-69-year group, the increase in depth fell short of significance, most likely because of low power. Because no samples from the day 14 peak response were available, repertoires could be characterized only after the peak T cell response. CD4 TCRs associated with the vaccine covered the entire spike protein, and the dominant responses were in regions 160-218 and 743-854. Conclusions about previously exposed vaccinees were limited because only a handful of AZD1222 recipients were SARS-CoV-2 seropositive at baseline. Most participants were white British and females outnumbered males, and the authors suggested that clonal diversity may have been underestimated. A significant rise in spike-specific TCR breadth and depth was observed after two AZD1222 doses relative to day 0 and relative to MenACWY recipients.

The CDR3 regions of human TCRbeta chains were analyzed by immunosequencing. Turning to the authors' computational methods: TCRs in the repertoires were matched against a reference library of SARS-CoV-2-specific TCRs that had been generated with the MIRA antigen-specificity platform. Breadth was defined as the fraction of unique TCRs that were SARS-CoV-2-associated. Depth was defined as the fraction of total T cells that were SARS-CoV-2-associated. Using the MIRA data, each spike-specific TCR was mapped to the spike region that the TCR reacts to and placed in a CD4 or CD8 class. Log10-transformed breadth and depth values were compared by one-way ANOVA with Sidak's multiple comparisons tests. The source is immuneACCESS, and TCRdb retained only in-frame sequences with V and J called. Part of the clones is not carried over; for the studies checked, unresolved V genes explain less than half of this, and the remainder is unexplained. D and trimming come from the DNA, and the V and J calls and clone size come from that table. This sample comprises about 100,000 clones, about 89% of them detected only once. The ten largest clones take up 4% to 5% of the sample.

Turning to this clone: It lacks a known antigen. No base qualities exist here, and no much larger clone lies one base off it.

V lost 2 bases and J lost 8 bases, and the count of bases not matched to a germline gene is 5. The CDR3 goes from the cysteine to the phenylalanine over 15 residues. Only the CDR3 DNA is retained, 45 bases long and in frame from the first base. According to the germline V gene, CDR1 reads KGHSH and CDR2 reads LQKENI. The time point label for this specimen denotes: baseline before first vaccination. The sample's treatment or condition label, decoded: meningococcal conjugate vaccine given as trial control. Vaccinee samples came from UK trials COV001 and COV002, including a single-blind randomized controlled phase 2/3 trial of AZD1222 (ChAdOx1 nCoV-19) in healthy adults. Trial participant PBMC samples were collected at day 0 and day 28 after the second dose for TCRbeta chain sequencing.

The V gene is TRBV18 and the J gene is TRBJ1-4, and 10 junction bases match TRBD1. Material: peripheral blood, obtained on day 0 of MenACWY control vaccination. The source of this sequence is an adult in good health. The CDR3 loop reads CASSPSGTGVEKLFF. In nucleotides, the sequence is TGTGCCAGCTCACCATCTGGGACAGGGGTGGAAAAACTGTTTTTT.